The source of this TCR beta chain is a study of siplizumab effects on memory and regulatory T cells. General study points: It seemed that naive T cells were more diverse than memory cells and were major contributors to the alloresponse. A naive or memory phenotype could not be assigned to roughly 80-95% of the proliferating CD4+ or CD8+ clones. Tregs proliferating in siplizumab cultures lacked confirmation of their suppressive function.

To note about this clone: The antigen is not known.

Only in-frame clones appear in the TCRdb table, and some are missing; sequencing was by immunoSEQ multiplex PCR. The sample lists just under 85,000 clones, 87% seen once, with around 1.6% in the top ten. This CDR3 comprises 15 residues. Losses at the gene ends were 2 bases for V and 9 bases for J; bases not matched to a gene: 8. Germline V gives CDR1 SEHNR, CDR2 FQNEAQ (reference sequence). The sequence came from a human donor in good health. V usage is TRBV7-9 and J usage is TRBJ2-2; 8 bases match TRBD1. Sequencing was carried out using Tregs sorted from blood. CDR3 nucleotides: TGTGCCAGCAGCTTATTACAGGGGGATCACCGGGAGCTGTTTTTT. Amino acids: CASSLLQGDHRELFF.